This record covers a single T cell receptor beta chain. This clone has only one observation. Its antigen is not yet known. One base away there is no much larger clone; base qualities are not given. The data derive from a study of shared clonotypes between healthy human individuals (dated by TCRdb to 2018 to 2021). Some background on the complete study: The cohort comprised a couple of women and a few men aged 18 to 49 years. To estimate repertoire size and how much clonotype sharing occurs between individuals, the study deeply sequenced the blood TCR repertoires of roughly 5 healthy adults. Different laboratories and diverse techniques were used to prepare libraries and sequence TCR repertoires, to increase sequencing depth and limit assay-specific biases. Leukapheresis yielded between about 0.94 and 9 billion PBMCs per donor. Per donor, three plates each were used for CD4 naive and CD4 memory, two for CD8 naive, and one for CD8 memory. What the study reported, not specific to this receptor: Because the study included only a small number of donors, the genetic and exposure-history diversity represented was limited. Larger estimated clonotype richness was generally found for naive subsets than for memory subsets. Sampling was limited to blood, and TCR repertoires in tissue likely differ from TCR repertoires in blood. Rarefaction of sorted-subset datasets indicated incomplete sequencing despite the large sequencing depth. Pairwise subsampling led to the expectation that sequencing depth would affect the degree of clonotype sharing among donors. Clonotypes shared by all four sorted-subset donors showed higher generation probabilities than non-shared clonotypes. About 5% of naive CD4, 3.5% of naive CD8, approximately 2% of memory CD4, and about 0.4% of memory CD8 clonotypes were shared across a handful of donors.

The donors were healthy, HIV-negative adults with no recently reported acute infections or vaccinations. Every donor was a Caucasian adult residing in Nashville, Tennessee, USA. CD4+ T cells were enriched by magnetic negative selection, after which naive cells were positively selected on CD45RA and the negative fraction was taken as the memory subset. Blood was collected by leukapheresis, and PBMCs were isolated by Ficoll-Histopaque density gradient centrifugation and then cryopreserved in liquid nitrogen vapor phase. Purity and quantity of every magnetically sorted T cell population were checked by analytical flow cytometry. Genomic DNA was isolated from every sorted fraction and measured by UV absorbance on a Nanodrop 2000c. From its cysteine to its phenylalanine, the CDR3 spans 12 amino acids. Only CDR3 DNA is held: 36 bases, read in frame from base 1. The CDR1 and CDR2 encoded by the germline V gene are ENHRY and SYGVKD. The V and J ends are trimmed by 3 bases and 4 bases, leaving 7 bases between them.

Using the deep immunoSEQ assay, multiplex PCR amplified TCR CDR3 regions from genomic DNA. Genomic DNA extracted from each cell subset was distributed evenly over all wells of several immunoSEQ 96-well plates, and each plate served as one replicate. For sorted subsets, each replicate PCR was loaded with 200 ng genomic DNA, equivalent to 25,000 to 35,000 T cell genomes. The purified libraries were quantified using a Qubit 3.0 fluorometer, sized with a Bioanalyzer 2100, and then quantified again using the KAPA Library Quantification kit. Every immunoSEQ 96-well plate was sequenced on a dedicated single-read 150-cycle Illumina NextSeq 550 flow cell. The study's processing was this. Because the immunoSEQ output included only junctional sequences and no quality scores, the filtering could not be the same as the filtering used for full-length reads. To assign V/J genes and CDR3, sequences were annotated using PyIR, a Python wrapper for IgBLAST v1.9, with IMGT germline references. Reads were filtered out if the reads had weak V/J assignments (E-value above 1e-6), no CDR3, stop codons, out-of-frame junctions, or ambiguous translated residues. V3J clonotypes were defined as sequences sharing the same inferred V gene, J gene, and CDR3 amino acid sequence. The percentage overlap between two repertoires was calculated by dividing the number of shared unique clonotypes by the size of the smaller repertoire. Repertoire richness was assessed with RTK rarefaction, the Chao1 estimator, and Recon v2.1 estimates of unobserved clonotypes. Generation probabilities for all TCRbeta clonotypes obtained by the gDNA method from a handful of donors were computed using OLGA. The source is immuneACCESS, and TCRdb retained only in-frame sequences with V and J called. Part of the clones is not carried over; for the studies checked, unresolved V genes explain less than half of this, and the remainder is unexplained. The D gene and trimming were derived from the DNA, and the V and J assignments and clone size from that table. The sample yields 950,000 to 1,100,000 clones; about 75% were counted once. In total, the top ten clones hold around 1.5% of the sample.

This chain joins TRBV10-3 to TRBJ2-7; no D segment can be confidently identified. The sequence was obtained from a man aged 18 to 29 in good health. The sequenced sample was memory CD4+ T cells sorted from blood. In light of the paper, this sample's cell subset or site label describes: CD45RA-negative fraction. CDR3 protein: CAISDGDYEQYF. DNA sequence: TGTGCCATCAGTGATGGTGATTACGAGCAGTACTTC.